This TCR beta chain was identified in a study of identical twins. Trimming removed 5 bases from V and 4 bases from J, with 17 bases in between. In germline, CDR1 is SGHVS, CDR2 FNYEAQ. The CDR3 has 15 residues. One entry per CDR3 protein results from TCRdb running MiXCR on the 5' RACE reads. Of 450,000 or so distinct CDR3 sequences in the sample, more than 20% are singletons; the top ten hold over 2.5%. This clonotype has more than one count but fewer than ten. Separately, the same data were catalogued under a study of T cells expressing NK-cell markers. That study adds: Similarly, these clonotypes led the CD3+CD56-NKG2C+ fraction as well in several donors.

This TCR was sampled from a woman under 30 in good health. Sequenced: CD4+ T cells sorted from blood. V and J are TRBV7-6 and TRBJ1-1; possibly TRBD1 for D (5 bases). In DNA, the CDR3 is TGTGCCAGCAGCCCCGATAAGGGGTTCGGCACTGAAGCTTTCTTT. Translating gives CASSPDKGFGTEAFF.